This T cell receptor beta chain was captured by sequencing in a study of T cells in Graves' hyperthyroidism and ophthalmopathy. Study-wide points: Ophthalmopathy stood apart from stable hyperthyroidism in a 13 V-J model.

The CDR3 is 12 residues long. V was cut by 8 bases and J by 0 bases, with 6 bases left in between. Looked up from germline, CDR1 is MDHEN and CDR2 is SYDVKM. This clonotype has a count of ten or more. Its antigen is not identified. The TCR beta CDR3 regions underwent amplification using RNA transcripts as the source. TCR CDR3 underwent first-round RT-PCR with the HTBI primer set. From the multiplex PCR reads, TCRdb called clonotypes with MiXCR, one entry per CDR3 protein. The sample records roughly 740,000 distinct CDR3 sequences, roughly 17% being singletons. Diagnostic assessment was based on clinical symptoms, serum thyroxine and TRAb, thyroid ultrasound and orbital computed tomography.

The chain joins TRBV28 to TRBJ2-3; D may match TRBD1 or TRBD2 (5 bases each). The specimen was blood. This TCR was sampled from a man aged 18 to 30 with Graves' hyperthyroidism. The chain's CDR3 is CASRDSTDTQYF. DNA for the CDR3: TGTGCCAGCCGGGACAGCACAGATACGCAGTATTTT.